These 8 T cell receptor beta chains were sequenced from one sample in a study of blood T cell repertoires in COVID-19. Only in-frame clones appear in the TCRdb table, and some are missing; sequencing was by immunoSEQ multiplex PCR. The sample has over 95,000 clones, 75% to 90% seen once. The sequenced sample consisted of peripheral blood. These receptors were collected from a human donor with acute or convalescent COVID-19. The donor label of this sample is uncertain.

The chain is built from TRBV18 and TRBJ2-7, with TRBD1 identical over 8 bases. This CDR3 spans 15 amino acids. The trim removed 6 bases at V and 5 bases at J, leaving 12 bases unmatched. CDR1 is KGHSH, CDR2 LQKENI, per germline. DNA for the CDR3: TGTGCCAGCTCCCCCGCCGGGCAGGGGGCTGACGAGCAGTACTTC. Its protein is CASSPAGQGADEQYF.

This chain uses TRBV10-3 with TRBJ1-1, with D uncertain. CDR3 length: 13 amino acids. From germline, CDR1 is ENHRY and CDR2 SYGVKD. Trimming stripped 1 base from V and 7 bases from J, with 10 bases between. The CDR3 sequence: CAISEWALDEAFF. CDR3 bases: TGTGCCATCAGTGAGTGGGCACTTGATGAAGCTTTCTTT.

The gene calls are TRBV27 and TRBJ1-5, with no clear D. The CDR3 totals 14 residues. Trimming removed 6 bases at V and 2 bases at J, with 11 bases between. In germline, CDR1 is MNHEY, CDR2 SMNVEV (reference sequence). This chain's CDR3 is CASSLRRGNQPQHF. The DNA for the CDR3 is TGTGCCAGCAGCCTACGGCGGGGCAATCAGCCCCAGCATTTT.

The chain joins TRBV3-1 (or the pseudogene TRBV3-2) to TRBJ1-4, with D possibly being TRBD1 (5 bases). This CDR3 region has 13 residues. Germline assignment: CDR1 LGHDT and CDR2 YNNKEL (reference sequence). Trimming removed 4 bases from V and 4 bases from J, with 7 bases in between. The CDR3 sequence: CASSLTVNEKLFF. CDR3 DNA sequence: TGTGCCAGCAGCCTGACAGTTAATGAAAAACTGTTTTTT.

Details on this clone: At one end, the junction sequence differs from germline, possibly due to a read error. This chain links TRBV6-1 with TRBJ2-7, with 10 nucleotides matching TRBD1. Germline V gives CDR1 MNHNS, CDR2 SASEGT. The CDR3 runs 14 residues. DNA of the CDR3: TGTGCCAGCAGTAAAGCGGGACAGGGGTACGAGCAGTACTTC. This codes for CASSKAGQGYEQYF.

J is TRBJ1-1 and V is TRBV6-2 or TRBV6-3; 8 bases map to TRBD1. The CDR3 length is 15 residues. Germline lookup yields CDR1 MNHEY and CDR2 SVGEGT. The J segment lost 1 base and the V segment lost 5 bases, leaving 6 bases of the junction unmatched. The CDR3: CASSRPGQANTEAFF. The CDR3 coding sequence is TGTGCCAGCAGTCGGCCGGGACAGGCGAACACTGAAGCTTTCTTT.

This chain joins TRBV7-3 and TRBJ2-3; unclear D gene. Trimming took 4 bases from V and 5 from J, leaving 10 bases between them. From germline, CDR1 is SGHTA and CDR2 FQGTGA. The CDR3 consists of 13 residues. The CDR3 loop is CASSSIREDTQYF. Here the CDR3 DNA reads TGTGCCAGCAGCTCCATAAGAGAAGATACGCAGTATTTT.

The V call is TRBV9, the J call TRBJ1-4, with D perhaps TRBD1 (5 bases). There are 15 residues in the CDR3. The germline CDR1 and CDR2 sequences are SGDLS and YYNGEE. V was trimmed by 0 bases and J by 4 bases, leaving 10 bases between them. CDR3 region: CASSVGGSRNEKLFF. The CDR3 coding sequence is TGTGCCAGCAGCGTAGGGGGCAGCCGTAATGAAAAACTGTTTTTT. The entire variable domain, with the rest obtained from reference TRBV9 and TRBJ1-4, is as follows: DSGVTQTPKHLITATGQRVTLRCSPRSGDLSVYWYQQSLDQGLQFLIQYYNGEERAKGNILERFSAQQFPDLHSELNLSSLELGDSALYFCASSVGGSRNEKLFFGSGTQLSVL.